This passage covers 21 T cell receptor beta chains from one sample sequenced in a study of T cells in narcolepsy. Sequencing was performed with immunoSEQ multiplex PCR; in TCRdb, only in-frame clones are kept and a portion is missing. The sample holds tens of thousands of clones, roughly 80% seen once. Sequenced sample: memory (CD45RA-) CD4+ T cells from blood. These receptor sequences come from a human donor in good health.

This chain joins TRBV11-2 and TRBJ2-1; 10 bases are shared with TRBD2. In germline, CDR1 is SGHAT, CDR2 FQNNGV. The CDR3 covers 16 residues. Unmatched junction bases numbered 9, after V lost 5 bases and J lost 5 bases. The CDR3 is CASSGRTSGLNNEQFF. CDR3 nucleotides: TGTGCCAGCAGCGGGCGGACTAGCGGACTTAACAATGAGCAGTTCTTC.

This clone has only a few counts. The chain couples TRBV27 to TRBJ2-1, with TRBD1 matching 8 bases. The germline CDR1 and CDR2 sequences are MNHEY and SMNVEV (reference sequence). This CDR3 contains 13 residues. V lost 2 bases, J lost 6 bases, and 0 bases stayed unmatched. CDR3 residues: CASSLQGANEQFF. CDR3 DNA: TGTGCCAGCAGTTTACAGGGGGCCAATGAGCAGTTCTTC.

The chain employs TRBV5-6 and TRBJ2-1; tentatively, D is TRBD2 (7 bases). V lost 1 base, J lost 5 bases, and 16 bases lay in between. This CDR3 spans 16 amino acids. Germline CDR1 and CDR2: SGHDT and YYEEEE. The CDR3 spells CASSLMRGLVDNEQFF. CDR3 DNA: TGTGCCAGCAGCTTGATGCGGGGGCTGGTAGACAATGAGCAGTTCTTC.

The chain has TRBV7-8 and TRBJ2-7, with a weak D call TRBD2 (6 bases). The ends were cut back, 5 bases at V and 1 base at J, with 18 bases in the middle. CDR3 length: 16 amino acids. From germline, CDR1 is SGHVS and CDR2 FQNEAQ. This chain's CDR3 is CASSLGRSGHSYEQYF. Here the CDR3 DNA reads TGTGCCAGCAGCCTGGGTAGGAGCGGGCATTCCTACGAGCAGTACTTC. Full variable domain (rest looked up from reference TRBV7-8 and TRBJ2-7): GAGVSQSPRYKVAKRGQDVALRCDPISGHVSLFWYQQALGQGPEFLTYFQNEAQLDKSGLPSDRFFAERPEGSVSTLKIQRTQQEDSAVYLCASSLGRSGHSYEQYFGPGTRLTVT.

The chain recombines TRBV6-6 with TRBJ2-4, with D possibly TRBD2 on 5 matching bases. Germline CDR1 MNHNY, CDR2 SVGAGI (reference sequence). V was pared by 6 bases and J by 0 bases, with 12 bases between. The CDR3 loop spans 15 amino acids. This chain's CDR3 is CASSDPGLAKNIQYF. Here the CDR3 DNA reads TGTGCCAGCAGCGACCCTGGACTAGCCAAAAACATTCAGTACTTC.

The V call is TRBV28, the J call TRBJ2-4, with TRBD2 as a possible D gene (5 bases). CDR3 length equals 15 residues. Trimming removed 5 bases at V and 5 bases at J, with 16 bases between. The germline gives CDR1 MDHEN, CDR2 SYDVKM. This CDR3 reads CASSPAGMAQNIQYF. In nucleotides, the CDR3 is TGTGCCAGCAGTCCGGCGGGTATGGCCCAAAACATTCAGTACTTC.

This clone was observed a single time. V usage is TRBV19 and J usage is TRBJ2-2; no firm D call. V shed 5 bases and J shed 6 bases, with 7 bases lying between them. The CDR3 runs 12 residues. Germline CDR1 LNHDA, CDR2 SQIVND (reference sequence). CDR3 amino acids: CASSPFPGELFF. CDR3 in DNA: TGTGCCAGTAGTCCCTTTCCCGGGGAGCTGTTTTTT.

In its sample, this clone was seen once. The V gene is TRBV5-6, the J gene TRBJ2-7; TRBD1 matches 7 bases. This CDR3 is 15 amino acids long. CDR1 SGHDT and CDR2 YYEEEE come from the germline V gene. Trimming took 4 bases from V and 3 from J; bases not matched to a gene: 10. The CDR3 DNA follows: TGTGCCAGCAGCCAGAGGAGACAGGGATTCTACGAGCAGTACTTC. Translation: CASSQRRQGFYEQYF.

The chain joins TRBV4-1 to TRBJ1-2; 8 bases agree with TRBD1. The germline V gene encodes CDR1 MGHRA and CDR2 YSYEKL. This CDR3 comprises 15 residues. The ends lost 3 bases at V and 2 bases at J; junction bases unmatched: 5. The CDR3 DNA reads as TGCGCCAGCAGCCAGGTGGACAGGGAGAACTATGGCTACACCTTC. Amino acid sequence: CASSQVDRENYGYTF.

The chain is built from TRBV7-9 and TRBJ2-6, with 7 bases aligning to TRBD1. Germline assignment: CDR1 SEHNR and CDR2 FQNEAQ (reference sequence). This CDR3 comprises 15 residues. V gave up 5 bases and J gave up 1 base; unmatched junction bases: 2. The CDR3 DNA sequence: TGTGCCAGCAGCGCGGACAGGTCTGGGGCCAACGTCCTGACTTTC. This gives the protein CASSADRSGANVLTF.

The chain recombines TRBV5-4 with TRBJ2-5; D tentatively reads TRBD1 or TRBD2 (5 bases each). Germline assignment: CDR1 SGHNT and CDR2 YYREEE (reference sequence). The CDR3 sequence is 14 residues long. Trimming removed 1 base at V and 9 bases at J, with 16 bases between. CDR3 in DNA: TGTGCCAGCAGCTTGTCTGGGACCAAGGTCGCCCAGTACTTC. It is translated as CASSLSGTKVAQYF.

The V gene is TRBV7-2, the J gene TRBJ1-6; 10 bases agree with TRBD1. Germline CDR1 and CDR2: SGHTA and FQGNSA. Unmatched junction bases numbered 4, after V lost 3 bases and J lost 8 bases. The length of the CDR3 is 15 residues. DNA of the CDR3: TGTGCCAGCAGCTTTGTAGGACAGGGGGATTCACCCCTCCACTTT. Protein sequence: CASSFVGQGDSPLHF.

The table lists this clone with a few counts. This sequence joins TRBV2 and TRBJ1-4, with D maybe TRBD1 (5 bases). The germline gives CDR1 SNHLY, CDR2 FYNNEI. The CDR3 totals 13 residues. The germline V and J ends were trimmed by 10 bases and 8 bases, with 17 bases remaining between them. CDR3 bases: TGTGCCACCCGACAGTGGAATAGGGAAAAACTGTTTTTT. Amino acid sequence: CATRQWNREKLFF.

J is TRBJ2-7 and V is TRBV5-1; TRBD2 matches at 11 bases. CDR1 is SGHRS and CDR2 is YFSETQ in the germline V gene. J gave up 3 bases and V 0 bases, and 5 bases lay outside the gene matches. CDR3 length: 16 residues. CDR3 bases: TGCGCCAGCAGCTTGGCCGCCGGGACTAGCGGCTACGAGCAGTACTTC. Its protein is CASSLAAGTSGYEQYF.

The gene calls are TRBV18 and TRBJ2-2; D not resolved. V was trimmed by 4 bases and J by 2 bases, leaving 11 bases between them. Germline V gives CDR1 KGHSH, CDR2 LQKENI. This CDR3 comprises 15 residues. The CDR3 loop is CASSLLGSNTGELFF. The CDR3 coding sequence is TGTGCCAGCTCACTCCTCGGATCTAACACCGGGGAGCTGTTTTTT.

In its sample, this clone was seen once. The chain uses TRBV19 and TRBJ1-5, with a possible D match to TRBD1 (6 bases). V lost 9 bases, J lost 3 bases, and 18 bases lay in between. CDR1 and CDR2 from the germline V gene are LNHDA and SQIVND (reference sequence). This CDR3 comprises 15 residues. The chain's CDR3 is CASAVGTRNNQPQHF. The CDR3 DNA sequence: TGTGCCAGCGCGGTCGGGACACGGAACAATCAGCCCCAGCATTTT.

This sequence joins TRBV7-3 and TRBJ2-7; the match to TRBD2 covers 9 bases. This CDR3 comprises 14 residues. Unmatched junction bases numbered 7, after V lost 2 bases and J lost 8 bases. Germline CDR1 and CDR2: SGHTA and FQGTGA. CDR3 sequence reads: CASSLGGGDRQQYF. DNA of the CDR3: TGTGCCAGCAGCTTAGGCGGGGGGGACCGCCAGCAGTACTTC.

This clone appeared a single time. The J gene is TRBJ2-5, the V gene TRBV4-3; TRBD1 matches at 8 bases. CDR1 is LGHNA, CDR2 YSLEER, per germline. The CDR3 is 16 residues long. The ends lost 0 bases at V and 1 base at J; junction bases unmatched: 4. The CDR3 DNA sequence: TGCGCCAGCAGCCAAGATGCAACAGGGGGCCAAGAGACCCAGTACTTC. It codes for CASSQDATGGQETQYF.

DNA for the CDR3: TGTGCCAGCAGCTTAGGCAGGGGTGCGACTGAAGCTTTCTTT. This translates into CASSLGRGATEAFF. The gene calls are TRBV11-2 and TRBJ1-1; D perhaps matches TRBD1 (6 bases). Trimming shortened V by 1 base and J by 5 bases, and 11 bases separated the two germline ends. The CDR3 runs 14 residues. CDR1 is SGHAT, CDR2 FQNNGV, per germline.

In nucleotides, the CDR3 is TGTGCCAGCAGTGCGCGGGACATTTACAATGAGCAGTTCTTC. It specifies CASSARDIYNEQFF. The chain is built from TRBV6-1 and TRBJ2-1; D assignment may be TRBD1 or TRBD2 (6 bases each). Per the germline V gene, CDR1 is MNHNS and CDR2 is SASEGT. The germline V and J ends were trimmed by 4 bases and 4 bases, with 11 bases remaining between them. This CDR3 contains 14 residues.

This chain connects TRBV7-9 to TRBJ2-5; 9 positions agree with TRBD1. The germline V gene has CDR1 SEHNR and CDR2 FQNEAQ (reference sequence). CDR3 length: 14 residues. Unmatched junction bases numbered 5, after V lost 4 bases and J lost 5 bases. The CDR3 DNA reads as TGTGCCAGCAGCTCACAGGGGGCTCGGGAGACCCAGTACTTC. It encodes CASSSQGARETQYF.